The rows below give T cell receptor beta chains drawn from one sample of a study of a mutant IDH1 vaccine in newly diagnosed glioma. Their specific antigens are unknown. This table comes from immunoSEQ multiplex PCR, and its TCRdb copy is limited to in-frame clones, with some not included. The table lists tens of thousands of clones, roughly 76% of them singletons, with 5% to 6% in the top ten. The starting material was PBMCs, obtained from a glioma patient whose treatment included an IDH1 peptide vaccine. Receptors were obtained from a man aged 35-49 years with glioma. Each CDR3 is given without its conserved first and last residue.

V: TRBV28; J: TRBJ1-3; CDR3: ASSFFGFSSSGNTIY
V: TRBV5-1; J: TRBJ2-3; CDR3: ASSLATVTDTQY
V: TRBV4-2; J: TRBJ1-5; CDR3: ASSQDTGQGNQPQH
V: TRBV19; J: TRBJ2-3; CDR3: ASKDRFFTDTQY
V: TRBV7-7; J: TRBJ2-3; CDR3: ASSLTSGSSDTQY
V: TRBV29-1; J: TRBJ1-2; CDR3: SGQTGEGYT
V: TRBV10-1; J: TRBJ2-3; CDR3: ASSESWRGGVADTQY
V: TRBV6-1; J: NA; CDR3: ASSEKSSGYYEQY
V: TRBV11-2; J: TRBJ2-7; CDR3: ASSLGARVRTSGEY
V: TRBV5-1; J: TRBJ2-3; CDR3: ASSPGLAGGSPLTDTQY
V: TRBV19; J: TRBJ1-5; CDR3: ASSPTDIFNQPQH
V: TRBV5-4; J: TRBJ2-3; CDR3: ASSLGGLSTDTQY
V: TRBV7-9; J: TRBJ2-3; CDR3: ASSLGEGLADTQY
V: TRBV7-2; J: TRBJ2-1; CDR3: ASSLATWSRLAGVVEQF
V: TRBV7-8; J: TRBJ1-4; CDR3: ASSWGDRVEKLF
V: TRBV19; J: TRBJ1-5; CDR3: ASSSRDRNQPQH
V: TRBV28; J: TRBJ1-3; CDR3: ASSFKYSDRGKEFAGNTIY
V: TRBV4-1; J: TRBJ1-2; CDR3: ASSQEGSGKVYGYT
V: TRBV6-1; J: TRBJ2-3; CDR3: ASRRRTGNTDTQY
V: TRBV9; J: TRBJ2-6; CDR3: ASSVGAGANVLT
V: TRBV5-4; J: TRBJ1-5; CDR3: ASSSQGAGQPQH
V: TRBV4-2; J: TRBJ1-1; CDR3: ASSRNTGGQNTEAF
V: TRBV7-9; J: NA; CDR3: ASSLDLAVSSYEQY
V: TRBV30; J: TRBJ2-2; CDR3: AWKYHWNTGELF
V: TRBV2; J: TRBJ2-6; CDR3: ASSDWTSGANVLT
V: TRBV6-5; J: TRBJ1-2; CDR3: ASRGQGDYYGYT
V: TRBV19; J: TRBJ1-5; CDR3: ASHYGQGPGQPQH
V: TRBV29-1; J: TRBJ2-1; CDR3: SVEDGASPYNEQF
V: TRBV19; J: TRBJ1-2; CDR3: ASSISGPLYGYT